These 26 T cell receptor beta chains came from one sample sequenced in a study of neurological immune-mediated disorders. TCRdb redid the calling of the 5' RACE reads with MiXCR, one entry per CDR3 protein. The profile shows 25,000 to 35,000 distinct CDR3 sequences, roughly 1.6% of them singletons. Input material: PBMCs. The origin of the receptors is a woman in her 30s with multiple sclerosis.

This clonotype was seen at least ten times. V is TRBV4-1 and J is TRBJ2-7; 12 bases align to TRBD2. The CDR3 sequence is 16 residues long. Unmatched junction bases numbered 7, after V lost 1 base and J lost 6 bases. CDR1 MGHRA and CDR2 YSYEKL come from the germline V gene. The CDR3 sequence is CASSQGVTSGGGEQYF. The CDR3 DNA reads TGCGCCAGCAGCCAAGGGGTGACTAGCGGGGGAGGCGAGCAGTACTTC.

This clonotype was seen at least ten times. The CDR3 loop is CASSQDRLPSGDEQFF. CDR3 nucleotide sequence: TGCGCCAGCAGCCAAGACCGGCTTCCTAGCGGGGATGAGCAGTTCTTC. This chain connects TRBV4-3 to TRBJ2-1, with 9 bases aligning to TRBD2. V shed 0 bases, J shed 8 bases, and the junction held 8 bases outside the gene matches. The CDR3 loop spans 16 amino acids. CDR1 and CDR2 from the germline V gene are LGHNA and YSLEER.

This clonotype occurred many times. The chain employs TRBV5-1 and TRBJ1-5; maybe TRBD1 (5 bases). The V end was cut by 1 base, the J end by 5 bases, with 10 bases between. Germline CDR1 reads SGHRS; CDR2 reads YFSETQ. The CDR3 extends over 14 amino acids. CDR3 coding DNA: TGCGCCAGCAGCTTGTCCGGGGACTATCAGCCCCAGCATTTT. Protein sequence: CASSLSGDYQPQHF.

This clonotype was seen many times. The CDR3 region is CASSSPDGLWSSYNEQFF. The CDR3 DNA is TGTGCCAGCAGCTCCCCTGACGGTCTGTGGAGCTCCTACAATGAGCAGTTCTTC. V and J are TRBV7-2 and TRBJ2-1; no clear D. This CDR3 has 18 amino acids. V dropped 4 bases and J dropped 0 bases, with 19 bases sitting between them. Germline assignment: CDR1 SGHTA and CDR2 FQGNSA.

The J gene is TRBJ2-5, the V gene TRBV7-2; D unclear. Per germline, CDR1 SGHTA and CDR2 FQGNSA. The length of the CDR3 is 13 residues. With 3 bases removed from V and 5 bases from J, the gap between germline ends came to 10 bases. In DNA form, the CDR3 reads TGTGCCAGCAGCTTGGAAACATCGGAGACCCAGTACTTC. Protein sequence: CASSLETSETQYF.

The sample holds many counts of this clonotype. V and J are TRBV7-6 and TRBJ2-3; D possibly corresponds to TRBD2 (7 bases). The CDR3 totals 14 residues. Looked up from germline, CDR1 is SGHVS and CDR2 is FNYEAQ. Between the trimmed V and J ends, which lost 5 bases and 8 bases, there was a span of 17 bases. CDR3 DNA sequence: TGTGCCAGCAGCCGCTCGGCGGGGGCGGGTACGCAGTATTTT. Translated: CASSRSAGAGTQYF.

By sample share, this clonotype is medium-sized. V is TRBV20-1 and J is TRBJ1-5; the match to TRBD1 covers 7 bases. The CDR3 is 15 amino acids. V gave up 5 bases and J gave up 1 base; unmatched junction bases: 8. The V gene's germline CDR1 is DFQATT and CDR2 SNEGSKA (reference sequence). This chain's CDR3 is CSAAPPGQSNQPQHF. CDR3 bases: TGCAGTGCTGCCCCTCCGGGACAGAGCAATCAGCCCCAGCATTTT.

In its sample, this clonotype was seen many times. Here the CDR3 reads CASNQGTHNSPLHF. The CDR3 DNA follows: TGTGCCAGCAACCAGGGGACCCATAATTCACCCCTCCACTTT. The V and J genes are TRBV5-6 and TRBJ1-6; maybe TRBD1 (6 bases). The CDR3 runs 14 residues. Deletions cut 6 bases from V and 5 bases from J, with 12 bases between. Germline CDR1 and CDR2: SGHDT and YYEEEE.

A few counts support this clonotype. This sequence joins TRBV6-6 and TRBJ2-5; TRBD2 is a possible D gene (6 bases). The length of the CDR3 is 14 residues. Germline CDR1 reads MNHNY; CDR2 reads SVGAGI (reference sequence). V was shortened by 2 bases and J by 1 base, with 8 bases between the two germline ends. CDR3 region: CASSYGRGQETQYF. The CDR3 bases are TGTGCCAGCAGTTACGGGCGGGGCCAAGAGACCCAGTACTTC.

There are many counts of this clonotype. The chain employs TRBV6-5 and TRBJ1-2; D is unresolved. The CDR3 is 13 amino acids. CDR1 and CDR2 from the germline V gene are MNHEY and SVGAGI. The CDR3 here is CASLAGAGYGYTF. The CDR3 region has the DNA TGTGCTAGCCTGGCCGGCGCGGGCTATGGCTACACCTTC.

This clonotype was seen many times. This sequence joins TRBV18 and TRBJ2-1; 8 bases are a match to TRBD1. The CDR3 spans 13 residues. Germline V gene lookup returns CDR1 KGHSH and CDR2 LQKENI. V lost 8 bases and J lost 3; bases outside the gene matches: 3. CDR3 bases: TGTGCCAGCGACAGGGGACTCTACAATGAGCAGTTCTTC. This encodes CASDRGLYNEQFF.

This clonotype was counted ten times or more. The J gene is TRBJ2-1, the V gene TRBV29-1; TRBD1 might be the D (6 bases). The CDR3 loop spans 13 amino acids. Germline V CDR1 and CDR2: SQVTM, ANQGSEA. The V end lost 7 bases, the J end lost 3 bases, and 13 bases lay between the germline ends. The CDR3 loop is CSAGTTIYNEQFF. CDR3 DNA sequence: TGCAGCGCCGGGACAACAATCTACAATGAGCAGTTCTTC.

This clonotype appeared many times. The genes are TRBV10-3 and TRBJ1-2; 9 nucleotides agree with TRBD1. Germline lookup yields CDR1 ENHRY and CDR2 SYGVKD. This CDR3 contains 15 residues. Germline trimming cut 3 bases from V and 4 bases from J; bases unmatched to any gene: 6. CDR3 sequence reads: CAISDTAGQGYGYTF. In DNA form, the CDR3 reads TGTGCCATCAGTGACACCGCGGGACAGGGCTATGGCTACACCTTC.

This clonotype was seen repeatedly, ten times or more. This sequence joins TRBV7-2 and TRBJ2-1; D unresolved. Germline loops: CDR1 SGHTA, CDR2 FQGNSA. V was shortened by 1 base and J by 8 bases, with 12 bases between the two germline ends. The CDR3 runs to 14 residues. As DNA, the CDR3 is TGTGCCAGCAGCTTAGGAAATTTGGCGTATGAGCAGTTCTTC. The encoded protein is CASSLGNLAYEQFF.

Ten or more counts support this clonotype. This CDR3 is CASSLAPGINNYGYTF. In nucleotides, the CDR3 is TGCGCCAGCAGCTTGGCCCCAGGGATTAATAACTATGGCTACACCTTC. This chain links TRBV5-1 with TRBJ1-2, with D possibly matching TRBD1 (5 bases). V lost 0 bases, J lost 1 base, and 13 bases lay in between. This CDR3 has 16 residues. CDR1 and CDR2 (germline): SGHRS, YFSETQ.

At least ten counts were recorded for this clonotype. The chain uses TRBV20-1 and TRBJ2-5; no clear D gene. This CDR3 has 13 residues. CDR1 and CDR2 from the germline V gene are DFQATT and SNEGSKA (reference sequence). Trimming shortened V by 0 bases and J by 0 bases, and 5 bases separated the two germline ends. The CDR3 sequence: CSARELNQETQYF. CDR3 nucleotide sequence: TGCAGTGCTAGAGAATTAAACCAAGAGACCCAGTACTTC.

This clonotype was recorded at least ten times. This chain's CDR3 is CASGRLANTEAFF. DNA of the CDR3: TGTGCCAGCGGAAGGTTGGCGAACACTGAAGCTTTCTTT. The J gene is TRBJ1-1, the V gene TRBV6-2 or TRBV6-3; D is ambiguous. Germline assignment: CDR1 MNHEY and CDR2 SVGEGT. The CDR3 is made up of 13 amino acids. V was shortened by 8 bases and J by 1 base, with 11 bases between the two germline ends.

At least ten counts were recorded for this clonotype. V usage is TRBV7-8 and J usage is TRBJ1-1; D possibly corresponds to TRBD1 (5 bases). Between the trimmed V and J ends, which lost 5 bases and 4 bases, there was a span of 11 bases. This CDR3 spans 13 amino acids. Germline V CDR1 and CDR2: SGHVS, FQNEAQ. The DNA for the CDR3 is TGTGCCAGCAGCCATGCGGGGGTCACTGAAGCTTTCTTT. Translating gives CASSHAGVTEAFF.

This clonotype has at least ten counts. CDR3 amino acids: CAIKWGPNNEQFF. The CDR3 DNA sequence: TGTGCCATTAAGTGGGGGCCCAACAATGAGCAGTTCTTC. V usage is TRBV6-2 or TRBV6-3 and J usage is TRBJ2-1; perhaps TRBD1 as D (6 bases). Germline CDR1 MNHEY, CDR2 SVGEGT. V lost 10 bases and J lost 5, with 15 bases in between. This CDR3 is built from 13 residues.

This clonotype came up many times. The V gene is TRBV10-3, the J gene TRBJ2-1; D remains ambiguous. Germline lookup yields CDR1 ENHRY and CDR2 SYGVKD. V was clipped by 6 bases and J by 0 bases, with 18 bases between them. The CDR3 is 17 amino acids. CDR3 amino acids: CAISPASRVSSYNEQFF. CDR3 DNA: TGTGCCATCAGCCCAGCCTCTCGGGTTAGCTCCTACAATGAGCAGTTCTTC.

There are many counts of this clonotype. The chain couples TRBV5-1 to TRBJ1-2, with a tentative D call TRBD1 (6 bases). Germline CDR1 SGHRS, CDR2 YFSETQ. The CDR3 loop spans 15 amino acids. Trimming pared 4 bases from V and 8 bases from J, leaving 21 bases between. CDR3 DNA: TGCGCCAGCAGCCACTCTGTGGGGGGCGAGGGCGGCTACACCTTC. Translating gives CASSHSVGGEGGYTF.

This clonotype was detected many times. The J gene is TRBJ1-3, the V gene TRBV12-3 or TRBV12-4, with TRBD1 as a possible D gene (6 bases). The CDR3 spans 13 residues. Between the trimmed V and J ends, which lost 4 bases and 2 bases, there was a span of 6 bases. DNA for the CDR3: TGTGCCAGCAGTTCAGGGGCTGGAAACACCATATATTTT. It is translated as CASSSGAGNTIYF.

This clonotype appeared many times. The chain recombines TRBV20-1 with TRBJ2-3; 10 nucleotides align to TRBD2. The CDR3 runs to 13 residues. Germline lookup yields CDR1 DFQATT and CDR2 SNEGSKA (reference sequence). The ends lost 2 bases at V and 4 bases at J; junction bases unmatched: 0. CDR3: CSARLAGADTQYF. The CDR3 coding sequence is TGCAGTGCTAGACTAGCGGGGGCAGATACGCAGTATTTT.

This clonotype was counted at least ten times. V usage is TRBV3-1 and J usage is TRBJ1-5, with unresolved D. Trimming took off 1 base at V and 5 bases at J, with 12 bases between the two ends. This CDR3 is 15 amino acids long. Germline CDR1 is LGHDT and CDR2 is YNNKEL (reference sequence). The CDR3 spells CASSQGGREDQPQHF. CDR3 sequence (DNA): TGTGCCAGCAGCCAAGGCGGGCGGGAGGATCAGCCCCAGCATTTT.

This clonotype was seen repeatedly, ten times or more. The chain links TRBV7-3 to TRBJ2-3; D might be TRBD2 (7 bases). Deletions cut 2 bases from V and 2 bases from J, with 11 bases between. Germline V CDR1 and CDR2: SGHTA, FQGTGA. CDR3 length: 15 amino acids. CDR3 residues: CASSLEGGNTDTQYF. DNA for the CDR3: TGTGCCAGCAGCTTAGAGGGGGGGAACACAGATACGCAGTATTTT.

This clonotype was detected ten times or more. The chain employs TRBV6-6 and TRBJ1-5; D is unclear. The CDR3 consists of 15 residues. CDR1 and CDR2 from the germline V gene are MNHNY and SVGAGI (reference sequence). The V and J ends lost 2 bases and 7 bases respectively, with 15 bases between them. Here the CDR3 reads CASSYPGRVGQPQHF. The CDR3 coding sequence is TGTGCCAGCAGTTACCCGGGCCGGGTTGGACAGCCCCAGCATTTT.